The source of this T cell receptor beta chain is a study of cytomegalovirus exposure and HLA in healthy donors. Study at large: Approximately 190 million T cells yielded 120 million or so unique TCR beta sequences, as an earlier analysis found.

This CDR3 region has 15 residues. Between the trimmed V and J ends, which lost 1 base and 10 bases, there was a span of 18 bases. Germline V CDR1 and CDR2: SEHNR, FQNEAQ (reference sequence). Worth noting for this clone: Its antigen is undetermined.

Findings and limits, study-wide: Based on reports, TCR beta sequences accurately predicted HLA-A and HLA-B alleles for most subjects.

It was with 60 Vbeta and 13 Jbeta primers that the PCR ran. This table comes from immunoSEQ multiplex PCR, and its TCRdb copy is limited to in-frame clones, with some not included. The data show about 160,000 clones, about 82% seen once. The chain recombines TRBV7-9 with TRBJ2-3, with a possible D match to TRBD2 (6 bases). Sequenced: PBMCs. The sequence was collected from a woman in her 30s in good health and CMV-seropositive. The CDR3 nucleotides read TGTGCCAGCAGCTTAGTGGGGGGTGGCTCGAAGCCGCAGTATTTT. This codes for CASSLVGGGSKPQYF.